Given below is one T cell receptor beta chain in context. Its matching antigen is unknown. This record comes from a study of molecular identifiers for immune sequencing clone quantification. RNA fractions of 10%, 30% or 50% and about 18,000 to 1,000,000 sorted cells were the source of naive CD8 libraries. Germline-derived CDR1 and CDR2 are MNHEY and SMNVEV (reference sequence). The CDR3 spans 14 residues. The V gene end was trimmed by 6 bases and the J gene end by 2 bases; junction bases not matched to a gene: 4. Bulk TCR libraries were made with methods that had been previously described and with listed TCR primers. One entry per CDR3 protein, called by TCRdb with MiXCR from the PCR reads. The data hold roughly 100,000 distinct CDR3 sequences, with 30% to 45% observed a single time. Study results and caveats: Jurkat TCR RNA spiked in from one cell reportedly remained identifiable amid roughly 910,000 naive cells.

This receptor was obtained from a human donor in good health. Some libraries in this study had Jurkat cell RNA spiked in. V and J are TRBV27 and TRBJ1-5; the match to TRBD1 covers 7 bases. The source material was naive CD8+ T cells from blood, with Jurkat cell RNA spiked in. Subset given: FACS-sorted CD8+CD4-CCR7+CD45RA+ naive T cells. CDR3 in amino acids: CASSHRGGNQPQHF. DNA for the CDR3: TGTGCCAGCAGCCACAGGGGTGGCAATCAGCCCCAGCATTTT.